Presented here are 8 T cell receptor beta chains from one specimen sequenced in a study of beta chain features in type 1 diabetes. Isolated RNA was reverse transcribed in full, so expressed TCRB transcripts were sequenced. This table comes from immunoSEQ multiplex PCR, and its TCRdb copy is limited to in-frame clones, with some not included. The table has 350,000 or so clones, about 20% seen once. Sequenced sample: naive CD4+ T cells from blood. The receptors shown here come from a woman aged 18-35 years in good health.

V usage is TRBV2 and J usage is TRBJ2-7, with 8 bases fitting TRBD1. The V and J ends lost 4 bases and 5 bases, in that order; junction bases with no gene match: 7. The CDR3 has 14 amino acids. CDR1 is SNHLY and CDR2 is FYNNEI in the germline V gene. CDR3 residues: CASSGTGRRNEQYF. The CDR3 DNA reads TGTGCCAGCAGTGGGACAGGGAGGAGAAACGAGCAGTACTTC.

The CDR3 sequence is CASSPVGGQGSTDTQYF. In DNA, the CDR3 is TGTGCCAGCAGCCCTGTAGGCGGACAGGGGAGCACAGATACGCAGTATTTT. The V call is TRBV11-2, the J call TRBJ2-3; 9 bases are shared with TRBD1. Germline CDR1 reads SGHAT; CDR2 reads FQNNGV. Trimming at V came to 5 bases and at J to 0 bases, leaving 9 bases not matched to a gene. The CDR3 has 17 amino acids.

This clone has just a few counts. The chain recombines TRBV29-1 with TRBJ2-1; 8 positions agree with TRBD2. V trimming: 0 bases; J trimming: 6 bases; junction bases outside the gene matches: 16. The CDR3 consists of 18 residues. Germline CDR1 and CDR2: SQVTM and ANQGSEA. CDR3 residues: CSVEDYPPTSGGPNEQFF. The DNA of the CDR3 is TGCAGCGTTGAAGATTACCCCCCTACTAGCGGAGGGCCCAATGAGCAGTTCTTC.

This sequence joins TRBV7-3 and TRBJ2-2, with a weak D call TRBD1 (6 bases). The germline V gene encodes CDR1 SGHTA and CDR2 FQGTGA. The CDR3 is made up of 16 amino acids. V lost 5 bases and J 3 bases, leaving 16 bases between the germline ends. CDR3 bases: TGTGCCAGCAGCCCCGGTGGTGCAGGGGACACCGGGGAGCTGTTTTTT. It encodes CASSPGGAGDTGELFF. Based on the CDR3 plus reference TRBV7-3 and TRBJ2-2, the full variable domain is GAGVSQTPSNKVTEKGKYVELRCDPISGHTALYWYRQSLGQGPEFLIYFQGTGAADDSGLPNDRFFAVRPEGSVSTLKIQRTERGDSAVYLCASSPGGAGDTGELFFGEGSRLTVL.

The CDR3 is CASSLSAGVMPQHF. CDR3 coding DNA: TGCGCCAGCAGCTTGAGCGCAGGGGTGATGCCCCAGCATTTT. This chain links TRBV5-1 with TRBJ1-5; D might be TRBD1 (6 bases). Trimming left V 1 base short and J 9 bases short, with 14 bases between. The CDR3 spans 14 residues. CDR1 and CDR2 (germline): SGHRS, YFSETQ.

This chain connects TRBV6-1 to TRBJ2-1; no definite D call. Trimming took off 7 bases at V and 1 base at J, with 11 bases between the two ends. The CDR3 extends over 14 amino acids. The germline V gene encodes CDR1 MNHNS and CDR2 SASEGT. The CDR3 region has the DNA TGTGCCAGCAATAACAGAAATTCCTACAATGAGCAGTTCTTC. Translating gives CASNNRNSYNEQFF.

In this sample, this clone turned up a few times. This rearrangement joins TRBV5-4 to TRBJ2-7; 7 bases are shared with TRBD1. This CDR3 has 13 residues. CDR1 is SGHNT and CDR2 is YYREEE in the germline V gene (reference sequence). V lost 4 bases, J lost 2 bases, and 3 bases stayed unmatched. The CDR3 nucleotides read TGTGCCAGCAGCGCACAGGGGACCTACGAGCAGTACTTC. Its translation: CASSAQGTYEQYF. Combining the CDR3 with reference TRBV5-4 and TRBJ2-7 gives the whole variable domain ETGVTQSPTHLIKTRGQQVTLRCSSQSGHNTVSWYQQALGQGPQFIFQYYREEENGRGNFPPRFSGLQFPNYSSELNVNALELDDSALYLCASSAQGTYEQYFGPGTRLTVT.

CDR3 DNA: TGCAGCGTGGGGACAGGGGTGCACGAGCAGTACTTC. Translating it yields CSVGTGVHEQYF. J is TRBJ2-5 and V is TRBV29-1; TRBD1 matches 10 bases. The J call may be mistaken, given a closer DNA end match to TRBJ2-7. The germline V gene encodes CDR1 SQVTM and CDR2 ANQGSEA. The CDR3 sequence is 12 residues long.